The entry below gives a single T cell receptor (beta chain) sequence along with its context. Primers included in the PCR were 60 Vbeta and 13 Jbeta primers. Measured with immunoSEQ multiplex PCR; TCRdb has only the in-frame clones, and not every one. The sample lists 170,000 or so clones, approximately 81% occurring once. This sample is part of a study of cytomegalovirus exposure and HLA in healthy donors. The germline gives CDR1 MGHRA, CDR2 YSYEKL. The CDR3 consists of 14 residues. The J segment lost 5 bases and the V segment lost 3 bases, leaving 4 bases of the junction unmatched. The sample was PBMCs. The chain couples TRBV4-1 to TRBJ2-5; 9 nucleotides line up with TRBD2. The source is a boy younger than 10 in good health and CMV-seronegative. In DNA, the CDR3 is TGCGCCAGCAGCCAGCTAGCGGGAATTGAGACCCAGTACTTC. Translated: CASSQLAGIETQYF.